This T cell receptor beta chain was obtained from a study of regulatory T cells in long-lasting Graves disease. Overall study results and limits: New patients shared fewer public clonotypes (roughly 910) than persistent patients did (roughly 2,500). Tissue studied was limited to peripheral blood, excluding thyroid tissue. Gene preferences differed: TRBV28, TRBJ1-2, TRBJ2-5 in persistent cases.

This clonotype showed up many times. Antigen specificity is unknown. The V end lost 4 bases, the J end lost 0 bases, and 26 bases lay between the germline ends. Per germline, CDR1 SGHKS and CDR2 YYEKEE (reference sequence). The CDR3 is 20 residues long. Through Arm-PCR of CDR3 regions and iRepertoire HTBI primers, TCR beta libraries were built. TCRdb processed the multiplex PCR reads anew with MiXCR; each CDR3 protein has one entry. The table lists 320,000 or so distinct CDR3 sequences, about 20% of them singletons. Time point denoted: newly diagnosed GD, antithyroid drugs for less than 3 months. PBMCs provided the RNA from which the TCR library was made.

The chain carries TRBV5-5 and TRBJ2-1; D is possibly TRBD2 (5 bases). The TCR comes from a female donor with Graves disease. The source material was peripheral blood mononuclear cells (PBMCs), sampled at new diagnosis, from a patient treated with antithyroid drugs. The CDR3: CASSRVGPVSGSRSYNEQFF. CDR3 DNA sequence: TGTGCCAGCAGCCGAGTGGGCCCCGTGAGTGGGAGCCGCTCCTACAATGAGCAGTTCTTC.